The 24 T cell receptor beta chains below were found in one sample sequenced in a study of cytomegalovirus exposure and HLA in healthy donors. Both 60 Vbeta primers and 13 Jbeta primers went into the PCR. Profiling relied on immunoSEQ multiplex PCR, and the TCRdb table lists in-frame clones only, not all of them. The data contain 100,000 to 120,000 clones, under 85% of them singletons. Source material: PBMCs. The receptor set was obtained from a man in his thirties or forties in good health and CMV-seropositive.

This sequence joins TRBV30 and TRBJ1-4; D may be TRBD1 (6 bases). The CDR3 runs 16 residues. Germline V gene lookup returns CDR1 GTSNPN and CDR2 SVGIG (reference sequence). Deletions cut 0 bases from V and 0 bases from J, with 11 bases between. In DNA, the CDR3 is TGTGCCTGGAGTGTAGCTAGGACAGCAACTAATGAAAAACTGTTTTTT. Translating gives CAWSVARTATNEKLFF.

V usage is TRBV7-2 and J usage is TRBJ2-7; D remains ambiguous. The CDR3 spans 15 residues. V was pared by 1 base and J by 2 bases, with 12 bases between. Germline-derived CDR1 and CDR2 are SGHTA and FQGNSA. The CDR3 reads CASSLGSIAAYEQYF. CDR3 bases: TGTGCCAGCAGCTTAGGCTCGATAGCCGCCTACGAGCAGTACTTC.

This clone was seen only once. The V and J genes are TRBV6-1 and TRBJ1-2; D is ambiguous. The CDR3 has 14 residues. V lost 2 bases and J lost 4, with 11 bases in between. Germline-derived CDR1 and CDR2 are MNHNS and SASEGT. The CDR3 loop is CASSEYEPSYGYTF. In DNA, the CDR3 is TGTGCCAGCAGTGAATACGAACCCAGCTATGGCTACACCTTC.

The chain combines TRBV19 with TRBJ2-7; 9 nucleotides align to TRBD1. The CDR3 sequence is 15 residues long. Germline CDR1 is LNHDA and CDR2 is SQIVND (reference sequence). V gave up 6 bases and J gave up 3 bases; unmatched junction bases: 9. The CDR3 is CASSPGQGVGYEQYF. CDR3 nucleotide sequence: TGTGCCAGTAGCCCGGGACAGGGAGTGGGCTACGAGCAGTACTTC.

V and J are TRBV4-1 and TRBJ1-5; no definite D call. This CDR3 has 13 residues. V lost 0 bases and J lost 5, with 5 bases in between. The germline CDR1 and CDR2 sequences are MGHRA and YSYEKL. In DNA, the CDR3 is TGCGCCAGCAGCCAAGAGGCCCATCAGCCCCAGCATTTT. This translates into CASSQEAHQPQHF.

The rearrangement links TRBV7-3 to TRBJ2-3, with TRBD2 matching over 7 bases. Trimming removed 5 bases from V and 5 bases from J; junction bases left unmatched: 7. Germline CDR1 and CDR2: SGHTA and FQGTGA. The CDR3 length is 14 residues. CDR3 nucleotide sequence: TGTGCCAGCAGCACCCCAGGACTAGAAGATACGCAGTATTTT. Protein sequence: CASSTPGLEDTQYF.

The CDR3 sequence: CASTLVNTEAFF. In nucleotides, the CDR3 is TGTGCCAGCACCCTAGTGAACACTGAAGCTTTCTTT. This chain links TRBV2 with TRBJ1-1, with D unresolved. This CDR3 spans 12 amino acids. CDR1 is SNHLY and CDR2 is FYNNEI in the germline V gene. Trimming stripped 7 bases from V and 0 bases from J, with 6 bases between.

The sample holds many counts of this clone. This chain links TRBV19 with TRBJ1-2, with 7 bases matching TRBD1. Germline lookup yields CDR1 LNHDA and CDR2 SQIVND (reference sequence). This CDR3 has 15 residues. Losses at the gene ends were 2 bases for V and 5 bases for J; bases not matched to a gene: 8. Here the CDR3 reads CASSIKPETGYGYTF. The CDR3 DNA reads TGTGCCAGTAGTATAAAGCCCGAGACAGGGTATGGCTACACCTTC.

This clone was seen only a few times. The CDR3 sequence is CASSVGGSSYEQYF. The CDR3 nucleotides are TGTGCCAGCAGCGTAGGTGGTAGCTCCTACGAGCAGTACTTC. The rearrangement uses TRBV9 and TRBJ2-7; D ambiguous. This CDR3 spans 14 amino acids. The V end lost 0 bases, the J end lost 0 bases, and 7 bases lay between the germline ends. Per the germline V gene, CDR1 is SGDLS and CDR2 is YYNGEE.

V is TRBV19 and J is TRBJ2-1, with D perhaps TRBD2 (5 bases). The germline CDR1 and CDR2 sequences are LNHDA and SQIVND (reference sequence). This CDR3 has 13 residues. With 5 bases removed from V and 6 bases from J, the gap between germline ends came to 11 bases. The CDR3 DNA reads TGTGCCAGTAGTCCTTCGGGGTCCAATGAGCAGTTCTTC. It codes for CASSPSGSNEQFF. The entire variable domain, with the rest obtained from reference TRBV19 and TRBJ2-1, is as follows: DGGITQSPKYLFRKEGQNVTLSCEQNLNHDAMYWYRQDPGQGLRLIYYSQIVNDFQKGDIAEGYSVSREKKESFPLTVTSAQKNPTAFYLCASSPSGSNEQFFGPGTRLTVL.

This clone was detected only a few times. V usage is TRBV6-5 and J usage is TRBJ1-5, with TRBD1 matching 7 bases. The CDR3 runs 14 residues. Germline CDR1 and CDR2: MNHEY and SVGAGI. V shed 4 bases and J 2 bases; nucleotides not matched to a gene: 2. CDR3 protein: CASSLDRGNQPQHF. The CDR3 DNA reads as TGTGCCAGCAGTTTAGACAGGGGCAATCAGCCCCAGCATTTT.

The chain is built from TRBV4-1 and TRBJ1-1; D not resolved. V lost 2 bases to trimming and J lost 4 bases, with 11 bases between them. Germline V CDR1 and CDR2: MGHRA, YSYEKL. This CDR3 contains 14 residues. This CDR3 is CASSQREGGTEAFF. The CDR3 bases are TGCGCCAGCAGCCAACGGGAGGGCGGCACTGAAGCTTTCTTT.

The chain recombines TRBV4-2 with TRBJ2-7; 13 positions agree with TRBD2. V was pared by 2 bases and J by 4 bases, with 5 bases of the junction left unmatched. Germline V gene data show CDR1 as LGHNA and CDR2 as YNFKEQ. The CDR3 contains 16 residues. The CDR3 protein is CASSQSTSGGTYEQYF. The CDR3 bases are TGTGCCAGCAGCCAATCGACTAGCGGGGGGACTTACGAGCAGTACTTC.

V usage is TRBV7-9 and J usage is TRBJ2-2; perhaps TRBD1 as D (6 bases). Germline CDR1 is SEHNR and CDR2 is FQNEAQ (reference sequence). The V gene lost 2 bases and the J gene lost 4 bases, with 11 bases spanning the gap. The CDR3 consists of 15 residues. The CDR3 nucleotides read TGTGCCAGCAGCTTATACACAGGGTCCACCGGGGAGCTGTTTTTT. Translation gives CASSLYTGSTGELFF.

CDR3 amino acids: CASSLERRGGLYEQFF. CDR3 nucleotides: TGTGCCAGCAGCTTAGAACGGCGGGGGGGCCTGTATGAGCAGTTCTTC. V is TRBV7-8 and J is TRBJ2-1; 9 positions agree with TRBD2. Germline CDR1 and CDR2: SGHVS and FQNEAQ. Trimming cost V 1 base and J 8 bases; bases outside gene matches: 9. The CDR3 consists of 16 residues.

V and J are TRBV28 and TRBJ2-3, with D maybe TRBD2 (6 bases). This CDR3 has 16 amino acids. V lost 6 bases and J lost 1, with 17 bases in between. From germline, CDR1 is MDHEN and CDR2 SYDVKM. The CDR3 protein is CASRRGGADGTDTQYF. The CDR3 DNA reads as TGTGCCAGCAGACGGGGCGGGGCCGATGGCACAGATACGCAGTATTTT.

Here the CDR3 reads CASSLNSPPSEAFF. The CDR3 coding sequence is TGTGCCAGCAGCTTGAACAGCCCACCCAGTGAAGCTTTCTTT. The genes are TRBV7-9 and TRBJ1-1, with no clear D. This CDR3 has 14 residues. V lost 3 bases to trimming and J lost 7 bases, with 15 bases between them. Germline-derived CDR1 and CDR2 are SEHNR and FQNEAQ (reference sequence).

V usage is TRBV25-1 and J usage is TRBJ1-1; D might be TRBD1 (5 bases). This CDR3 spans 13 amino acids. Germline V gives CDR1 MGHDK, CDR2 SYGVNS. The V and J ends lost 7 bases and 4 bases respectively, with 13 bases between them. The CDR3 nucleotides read TGTGCCAGCATTGGTGGGGGAGGCACTGAAGCTTTCTTT. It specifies CASIGGGGTEAFF.

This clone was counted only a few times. CDR3 sequence reads: CSAGSSREAFF. DNA of the CDR3: TGCAGCGCCGGGTCTTCCCGAGAAGCTTTCTTT. V gene TRBV29-1 combines with J gene TRBJ1-1; D is ambiguous. V dropped 7 bases and J dropped 8 bases, with 14 bases sitting between them. The CDR3 runs to 11 residues. Germline V gene lookup returns CDR1 SQVTM and CDR2 ANQGSEA.

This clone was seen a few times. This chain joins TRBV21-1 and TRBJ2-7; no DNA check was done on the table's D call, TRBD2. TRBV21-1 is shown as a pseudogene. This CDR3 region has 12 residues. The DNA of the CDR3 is TGTGCCACCCGGACTGTATCCTACGAGCAGTACTTC. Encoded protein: CATRTVSYEQYF.

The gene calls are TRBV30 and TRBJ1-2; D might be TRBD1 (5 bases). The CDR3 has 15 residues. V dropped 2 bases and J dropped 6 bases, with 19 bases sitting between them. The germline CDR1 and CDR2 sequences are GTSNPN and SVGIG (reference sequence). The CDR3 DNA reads TGTGCCTGGAGTAATGAGGGCTCACGGGGGAATGGCTACACCTTC. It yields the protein CAWSNEGSRGNGYTF. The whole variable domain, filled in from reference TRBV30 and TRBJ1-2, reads SQTIHQWPATLVQPVGSPLSLECTVEGTSNPNLYWYRQAAGRGLQLLFYSVGIGQISSEVPQNLSASRPQDRQFILSSKKLLLSDSGFYLCAWSNEGSRGNGYTFGSGTRLTVV.

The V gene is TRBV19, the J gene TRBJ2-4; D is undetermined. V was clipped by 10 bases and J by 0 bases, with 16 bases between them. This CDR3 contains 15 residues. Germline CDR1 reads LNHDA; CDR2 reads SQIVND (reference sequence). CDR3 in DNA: TGTGCCATTATCCTACCCAAGCTAGCCAAAAACATTCAGTACTTC. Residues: CAIILPKLAKNIQYF.

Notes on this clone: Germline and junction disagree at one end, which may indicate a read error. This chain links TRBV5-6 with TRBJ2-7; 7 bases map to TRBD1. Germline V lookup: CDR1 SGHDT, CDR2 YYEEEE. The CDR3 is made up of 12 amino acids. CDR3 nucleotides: TGTGCCGGCAGCTCAGGGACAGCCGAGCAGTACTTC. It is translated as CAGSSGTAEQYF.

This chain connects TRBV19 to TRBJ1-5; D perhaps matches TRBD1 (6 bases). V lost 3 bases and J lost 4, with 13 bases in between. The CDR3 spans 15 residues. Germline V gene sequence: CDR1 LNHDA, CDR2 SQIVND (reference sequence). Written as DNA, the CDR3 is TGTGCCAGTAGTATCTCAGGACAGTTTAATCAGCCCCAGCATTTT. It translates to CASSISGQFNQPQHF.